The 20 T cell receptor beta chains in this list originate from one sample, sequenced in a study of T-cell reconstitution after alpha-beta-depleted transplantation in children. During its preparation, the TCRbeta library received unique molecular identifiers. One entry per CDR3 protein results from TCRdb running MiXCR on the PCR reads. The sample yields some 240,000 distinct CDR3 sequences, 9.7% seen once. The material was PBMCs from the stem cell graft donor, obtained from the stem cell graft. These receptor sequences come from a human donor who donated a stem cell graft to a child with SCID.

This clonotype appeared a few times. The chain combines TRBV3-1 with TRBJ2-3; D is perhaps TRBD2 (5 bases). Germline CDR1 LGHDT, CDR2 YNNKEL (reference sequence). This CDR3 contains 16 residues. V was shortened by 1 base and J by 5 bases, with 16 bases between the two germline ends. CDR3 nucleotide sequence: TGTGCCAGCAGCCAAGGAGACTCGGACGGGAAAGATACGCAGTATTTT. Residues: CASSQGDSDGKDTQYF.

This clonotype was detected ten times or more. The J gene is TRBJ2-3, the V gene TRBV7-2; 9 positions match TRBD2. The J segment lost 2 bases and the V segment lost 5 bases, leaving 8 bases of the junction unmatched. Germline V gives CDR1 SGHTA, CDR2 FQGNSA. The CDR3 contains 16 residues. The CDR3 reads CASSNLAGAYTDTQYF. DNA of the CDR3: TGTGCCAGCAGCAATTTAGCGGGGGCCTACACAGATACGCAGTATTTT.

This clonotype was observed many times. The chain carries TRBV27 and TRBJ1-1, with D unresolved. Germline V lookup: CDR1 MNHEY, CDR2 SMNVEV (reference sequence). V was pared by 5 bases and J by 0 bases, with 10 bases between. This CDR3 has 14 amino acids. Here the CDR3 reads CASSPGGVNTEAFF. Written as DNA, the CDR3 is TGTGCCAGCAGTCCCGGTGGGGTGAACACTGAAGCTTTCTTT.

This clonotype appeared many times. CDR3 protein: CASSPPAGWYTEAFF. The CDR3, as DNA: TGTGCCAGCAGTCCCCCGGCAGGGTGGTACACTGAAGCTTTCTTT. The chain carries TRBV28 and TRBJ1-1, with D possibly being TRBD1 (5 bases). The CDR3 length is 15 residues. The V gene lost 5 bases and the J gene lost 3 bases, with 16 bases spanning the gap. CDR1 and CDR2 (germline): MDHEN, SYDVKM.

The CDR3: CASSVPGPSTDTQYF. The CDR3 DNA reads TGTGCCAGCAGCGTACCGGGACCCAGCACAGATACGCAGTATTTT. The chain couples TRBV5-6 to TRBJ2-3; perhaps D is TRBD1 or TRBD2 (5 bases each). V lost 4 bases and J 0 bases, leaving 12 bases between the germline ends. In germline, CDR1 is SGHDT, CDR2 YYEEEE. The CDR3 covers 15 residues.

This chain connects TRBV27 to TRBJ1-6; perhaps TRBD1 as D (5 bases). V shed 8 bases and J shed 6 bases, with 14 bases lying between them. The CDR3 has 14 amino acids. The V gene's germline CDR1 is MNHEY and CDR2 SMNVEV (reference sequence). The CDR3 loop is CASAPGPLNSPLHF. The CDR3 nucleotides read TGTGCCAGCGCCCCGGGACCGCTTAATTCACCCCTCCACTTT.

A remark on this clonotype: No DNA is shown, since the ends of the CDR3 on it are uncertain; the CDR3 is the one TCRdb lists. This chain connects TRBV12-3 or TRBV12-4 to TRBJ1-1; the listed D gene, TRBD1, was not tested against the DNA. The CDR3 extends over 14 residues, inclusive of both ends. The chain's CDR3 is CASSFFGQGSEDFF.

This clonotype was recorded at least ten times. The chain uses TRBV28 and TRBJ2-6; a possible D gene is TRBD2 (6 bases). The CDR3 runs 15 residues. Germline V gene lookup returns CDR1 MDHEN and CDR2 SYDVKM. The V end was cut by 10 bases, the J end by 2 bases, with 15 bases between. In DNA, the CDR3 is TGTGCCACCAATGGGGGAGGCCCTGGGGCCAACGTCCTGACTTTC. Encoded protein: CATNGGGPGANVLTF.

The chain recombines TRBV4-1 with TRBJ2-7; D is possibly TRBD1 (7 bases). Trimming shortened V by 4 bases and J by 3 bases, and 16 bases separated the two germline ends. Germline CDR1 and CDR2: MGHRA and YSYEKL. CDR3 length: 15 residues. CDR3 region: CASSPGGTASYEQYF. CDR3 nucleotides: TGCGCCAGCAGCCCAGGGGGGACAGCCAGCTACGAGCAGTACTTC.

This clonotype was picked up a small number of times. The V call is TRBV4-3, the J call TRBJ1-5, with D unclear. V lost 0 bases, J lost 6 bases, and 6 bases lay in between. This CDR3 is built from 13 residues. In germline, CDR1 is LGHNA, CDR2 YSLEER. The CDR3 loop is CASSQDLFQPQHF. The CDR3 DNA follows: TGCGCCAGCAGCCAAGATTTGTTTCAGCCCCAGCATTTT.

This clonotype was observed many times. The chain is built from TRBV5-1 and TRBJ2-2, with D perhaps matching TRBD1 (5 bases). Trimming pared 7 bases from V and 7 bases from J, leaving 20 bases between. The CDR3 runs 15 residues. Germline assignment: CDR1 SGHRS and CDR2 YFSETQ. CDR3 loop: CASGQGQSLYGELFF. CDR3 nucleotides: TGCGCCAGCGGGCAGGGTCAATCCCTGTACGGGGAGCTGTTTTTT.

This clonotype was detected ten times or more. V usage is TRBV11-2 and J usage is TRBJ1-2, with TRBD1 matching 9 bases. The trim removed 0 bases at V and 4 bases at J, leaving 6 bases unmatched. CDR1 is SGHAT and CDR2 is FQNNGV in the germline V gene. This CDR3 comprises 16 residues. The DNA for the CDR3 is TGTGCCAGCAGCTTAGATGGGGGGACAGGGATCTATGGCTACACCTTC. Amino acids: CASSLDGGTGIYGYTF.

There are many counts of this clonotype. The V call is TRBV7-9, the J call TRBJ1-5; 7 bases agree with TRBD1. This CDR3 comprises 15 residues. Germline V gives CDR1 SEHNR, CDR2 FQNEAQ (reference sequence). V gave up 4 bases and J gave up 3 bases; unmatched junction bases: 6. CDR3: CASSSLQGFNQPQHF. In DNA form, the CDR3 reads TGTGCCAGCAGCTCCCTACAGGGGTTCAATCAGCCCCAGCATTTT.

This clonotype showed up many times. The J gene is TRBJ1-1, the V gene TRBV12-3 or TRBV12-4, with D perhaps TRBD1 (5 bases). The CDR3 runs 13 residues. With 3 bases removed from V and 4 bases from J, the gap between germline ends came to 9 bases. This chain's CDR3 is CASSLGEGTEAFF. CDR3 in DNA: TGTGCCAGCAGTTTGGGGGAGGGCACTGAAGCTTTCTTT.

Many counts were recorded for this clonotype. V usage is TRBV5-6 and J usage is TRBJ2-3; TRBD1 matches 7 bases. With 4 bases clipped from V and 1 base from J, the junction kept 6 bases outside the gene matches. CDR1 is SGHDT, CDR2 YYEEEE, per germline. CDR3 length: 15 residues. CDR3 amino acids: CASSLQGKGTDTQYF. The CDR3 DNA reads TGTGCCAGCAGCCTACAGGGGAAGGGCACAGATACGCAGTATTTT.

This clonotype occurred many times. The chain joins TRBV28 to TRBJ2-7; TRBD1 agrees at 7 bases. CDR3 length: 12 residues. Germline V gene sequence: CDR1 MDHEN, CDR2 SYDVKM. V lost 8 bases and J lost 4; bases outside the gene matches: 5. The CDR3 loop reads CASSGTVYEQYF. The DNA for the CDR3 is TGTGCCAGCTCCGGGACAGTTTACGAGCAGTACTTC. Filled out from reference TRBV28 and TRBJ2-7, the complete variable domain reads DVKVTQSSRYLVKRTGEKVFLECVQDMDHENMFWYRQDPGLGLRLIYFSYDVKMKEKGDIPEGYSVSREKKERFSLILESASTNQTSMYLCASSGTVYEQYFGPGTRLTVT.

Many counts were recorded for this clonotype. The chain employs TRBV5-1 and TRBJ1-1, with no clear D. The CDR3 covers 14 residues. Germline V gene lookup returns CDR1 SGHRS and CDR2 YFSETQ. The ends were cut back, 3 bases at V and 2 bases at J, with 11 bases in the middle. CDR3 amino acids: CASSSDGINTEAFF. In DNA, the CDR3 is TGCGCCAGCAGCTCGGACGGGATTAACACTGAAGCTTTCTTT.

The chain has TRBV28 and TRBJ1-5; 10 bases fit TRBD1. The length of the CDR3 is 16 residues. The V gene end was trimmed by 4 bases and the J gene end by 2 bases; junction bases not matched to a gene: 5. The germline CDR1 and CDR2 sequences are MDHEN and SYDVKM. CDR3 protein: CASSWRTGGGNQPQHF. In DNA, the CDR3 is TGTGCCAGCAGTTGGCGGACAGGGGGGGGCAATCAGCCCCAGCATTTT.

The sample holds a few counts of this clonotype. This chain joins TRBV6-5 and TRBJ1-1, with 9 positions matching TRBD1. The CDR3 consists of 15 residues. Germline CDR1 reads MNHEY; CDR2 reads SVGAGI. V was pared by 4 bases and J by 11 bases, with 14 bases of the junction left unmatched. The CDR3 nucleotides are TGTGCCAGCAGTTTAATGACAGGGGGTTCTCCGAGGGCTTTCTTT. It yields the protein CASSLMTGGSPRAFF.

This clonotype was seen at least ten times. This rearrangement joins TRBV24-1 to TRBJ2-7; a weak D match, TRBD1 (6 bases). The V and J ends lost 4 bases and 5 bases respectively, with 17 bases between them. The germline CDR1 and CDR2 sequences are KGHDR and SFDVKD. This CDR3 has 15 amino acids. The CDR3 nucleotides read TGTGCCACCAGTGACCAAACAGGGAATGAGCACGAGCAGTACTTC. Its protein product is CATSDQTGNEHEQYF.